This is a list of T cell receptor beta chains from one sample in a study of T cell responses to AZD1222 COVID-19 vaccine. The data were produced by immunoSEQ multiplex PCR, yet TCRdb's version contains in-frame clones alone and is incomplete. The table includes about 130,000 clones, 75% to 90% detected once. The sample was peripheral blood, taken 28 days after the second AZD1222 dose. All receptors derive from an adult who received the AZD1222 COVID-19 vaccine. CDR3s include the opening cysteine and the closing phenylalanine or tryptophan. The D gene is left open where the match is weak. Some rows mark clone size as missing; the rest say once, few, many or name a class of expanded clone.

V gene	clone size	D gene	J gene	CDR3 DNA	CDR3 protein
TRBV12-3/TRBV12-4	once	NA	TRBJ2-7	TGTGCCAGCCAGGGACCATCCTACGAGCAGTACTTC	CASQGPSYEQYF
TRBV5-1	once	NA	TRBJ1-1	TGCGCCAGCAGCTTTAATTTAGCCACTGAAGCTTTCTTT	CASSFNLATEAFF
TRBV30	NA	NA	TRBJ2-7	TGTGCCTGGAGTGAGTACCAGGGATCCGAGCAGTACTTC	CAWSEYQGSEQYF
TRBV9	NA	NA	TRBJ1-2	TGTGCCAGCAGCGTAGCGTCAGGGGCGTCCGGGGCCGGCGGCTACACCTTC	CASSVASGASGAGGYTF
TRBV19	NA	NA	TRBJ2-2	TGTGCCAGTAGAGGGGGCCATGGGGACTCGAACACCGGGGAGCTGTTTTTT	CASRGGHGDSNTGELFF
TRBV7-9	NA	NA	TRBJ1-2	TGTGCCAGCAGCCATCCCCAGTTGGGTGGCTACACCTTC	CASSHPQLGGYTF
TRBV7-2	NA	NA	TRBJ2-3	TGTGCCAGCAGTTTTAGTCCAGCGGCAAGCACAGATACGCAGTATTTT	CASSFSPAASTDTQYF
TRBV4-1	NA	TRBD1	TRBJ1-4	TGCGCCAGCAACCCGACAGGGAGGCCCACGGGAAATGAAAAACTGTTTTTT	CASNPTGRPTGNEKLFF
TRBV3-1/TRBV3-2	NA	TRBD2	TRBJ2-7	TGTGCCAGCAGCCCACGACTGGGTAGCGGGGCTACCTACGAGCAGTACTTC	CASSPRLGSGATYEQYF
TRBV16	NA	NA	TRBJ1-2	TGTGCCAGCAGCCAATACGTTGGGGATTTACTAGGTGATGGCTACACCTTC	CASSQYVGDLLGDGYTF
TRBV2	NA	NA	TRBJ2-2	TGTGCCAGCTCAACGAACACCGGGGAGCTGTTTTTT	CASSTNTGELFF
TRBV21-1	NA	NA	TRBJ2-7	TGTGCCAGCAGCAAAGCGCGGAACAGGGGGGACGAGCAGTACTTC	CASSKARNRGDEQYF
TRBV7-2	NA	NA	TRBJ1-2	TGTGCCAGCAGCTTAGGGGTAGGGGAGGTCTATGGCTACACCTTC	CASSLGVGEVYGYTF
TRBV12-3/TRBV12-4	NA	NA	TRBJ2-5	TGTGCCAGCAGCCGAGGGGGAACTGAGACCCAGTACTTC	CASSRGGTETQYF
TRBV5-1	NA	TRBD2	TRBJ2-2	TGCGCCAGCAGCTTGATCAGCGGGGGGGCCCCCGGGGAGCTGTTTTTT	CASSLISGGAPGELFF